The 9 T cell receptor beta chains below all came from one sample that was sequenced in a study of blood T cell repertoires in COVID-19. TCRdb's copy holds only in-frame clones and misses some; the assay was immunoSEQ multiplex PCR. The sample has 130,000 to 150,000 clones, around 90% seen once. Sequenced material: peripheral blood. The receptors were gathered from a woman aged 50 to 60 with acute or convalescent COVID-19.

The V and J genes are TRBV19 and TRBJ2-5, with 9 bases lining up with TRBD2. After removal of 5 bases from V and 5 bases from J, the junction contained 15 bases not matched to a gene. The CDR3 has 17 amino acids. The germline V gene encodes CDR1 LNHDA and CDR2 SQIVND (reference sequence). The CDR3 region is CASSSGLLAGVPETQYF. Written as DNA, the CDR3 is TGTGCCAGTAGTTCAGGATTGTTAGCGGGAGTCCCGGAGACCCAGTACTTC.

V gene TRBV4-1 combines with J gene TRBJ2-7; 10 bases map to TRBD1. The CDR3 extends over 16 amino acids. The germline gives CDR1 MGHRA, CDR2 YSYEKL. V lost 2 bases to trimming and J lost 3 bases; unmatched junction nucleotides: 7. CDR3 bases: TGCGCCAGCAGCCAATCTTCCCGGGACAGGGGCTACGAGCAGTACTTC. It yields the protein CASSQSSRDRGYEQYF.

The chain employs TRBV29-1 and TRBJ1-2, with 7 bases aligning to TRBD1. V was pared by 4 bases and J by 4 bases, with 12 bases of the junction left unmatched. The germline V gene has CDR1 SQVTM and CDR2 ANQGSEA. This CDR3 spans 15 amino acids. Written as DNA, the CDR3 is TGCAGCGTTGGGGACAGTCGACAGATTCTCTATGGCTACACCTTC. It codes for CSVGDSRQILYGYTF.

The V gene is TRBV9, the J gene TRBJ2-7, with 10 bases matching TRBD2. The CDR3 extends over 15 amino acids. V lost 3 bases and J lost 4; bases outside the gene matches: 7. The germline gives CDR1 SGDLS, CDR2 YYNGEE. The CDR3 DNA follows: TGTGCCAGCAGCGAGGGACTAGCGATGGGTTACGAGCAGTACTTC. The encoded protein is CASSEGLAMGYEQYF.

The CDR3 is CASSVLAGATSDTQYF. CDR3 nucleotide sequence: TGTGCCAGCAGTGTATTAGCGGGGGCCACATCAGATACGCAGTATTTT. The chain couples TRBV6-1 to TRBJ2-3, with TRBD2 identical over 9 bases. J lost 4 bases, V lost 4 bases, and 9 bases had no gene match. Germline V gene data show CDR1 as MNHNS and CDR2 as SASEGT. This CDR3 has 16 residues.

The rearrangement links TRBV5-4 to TRBJ1-3; D is unresolved. Germline V CDR1 and CDR2: SGHNT, YYREEE (reference sequence). CDR3 size: 16 residues. The V end lost 4 bases, the J end lost 0 bases, and 14 bases lay between the germline ends. The CDR3 DNA sequence: TGTGCCAGCAGCGATTCGGAGGAAAGCTCTGGAAACACCATATATTTT. It yields the protein CASSDSEESSGNTIYF.

This chain connects TRBV18 to TRBJ1-6; D uncertain. Germline-derived CDR1 and CDR2 are KGHSH and LQKENI. The CDR3 length is 14 residues. V dropped 3 bases and J dropped 8 bases, with 11 bases sitting between them. The CDR3 region has the DNA TGTGCCAGCTCACCCGACCTACGGGATTCACCCCTCCACTTT. Its translation: CASSPDLRDSPLHF.

The CDR3 DNA sequence: TGCAGCGTTGGGGACACGTATGGCTACACCTTC. It encodes CSVGDTYGYTF. The chain is built from TRBV29-1 and TRBJ1-2; D is possibly TRBD1 (6 bases). V shed 4 bases and J shed 5 bases, with 8 bases lying between them. Germline CDR1 reads SQVTM; CDR2 reads ANQGSEA. The CDR3 covers 11 residues.

J is TRBJ1-2 and V is TRBV6-5; 7 bases agree with TRBD1. The CDR3 contains 15 residues. Germline V gene sequence: CDR1 MNHEY, CDR2 SVGAGI. The V gene end was trimmed by 6 bases and the J gene end by 4 bases; junction bases not matched to a gene: 11. CDR3 bases: TGTGCCAGCAGAGACCCGACAGGGATAGCCTATGGCTACACCTTC. Translating gives CASRDPTGIAYGYTF.